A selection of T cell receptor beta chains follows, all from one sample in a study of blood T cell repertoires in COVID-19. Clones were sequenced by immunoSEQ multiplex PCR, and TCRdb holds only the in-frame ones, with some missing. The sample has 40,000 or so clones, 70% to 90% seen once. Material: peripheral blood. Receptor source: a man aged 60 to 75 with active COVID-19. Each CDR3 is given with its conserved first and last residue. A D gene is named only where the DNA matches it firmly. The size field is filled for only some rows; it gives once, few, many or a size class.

TGTGCCTGGAGCGCCCCCGGAGACGTGAACACTGAAGCTTTCTTT,CAWSAPGDVNTEAFF,NA,NA,TRBJ1-1,TRBV30
TGTGCCAGCAGCTTAGCGAGTAGCGTCACCGGGGAGCTGTTTTTT,CASSLASSVTGELFF,NA,NA,TRBJ2-2,TRBV7-2
TGTGCCACCAGCGACTTCACCGGCCTAGCGGGATTAAATGAGCAGTTCTTC,CATSDFTGLAGLNEQFF,TRBD2,few,TRBJ2-1,TRBV15
TGTGCCAGCAGTTACTTCGGGAACTCTGGGGCCAACGTCCTGACTTTC,CASSYFGNSGANVLTF,NA,NA,TRBJ2-6,TRBV6-2/TRBV6-3
TGTGCCAGCAGCCAAGATCCAGGACAGGGTTATTCACCCCTCCACTTT,CASSQDPGQGYSPLHF,TRBD1,NA,TRBJ1-6,TRBV4-2
TGTGCCAGCACCCCTAGCGGGAGGGACAATGAGCAGTTCTTC,CASTPSGRDNEQFF,TRBD2,NA,TRBJ2-1,TRBV9
TGTGCCAGCAGTCCCCGAGCGGGGGCAGGGGAGACCCAGTACTTC,CASSPRAGAGETQYF,TRBD2,NA,TRBJ2-5,TRBV7-2
TGCGCCAGCAGCCCCCTACTTGAGCGAGACAATGAGCAGTTCTTC,CASSPLLERDNEQFF,NA,NA,TRBJ2-1,TRBV4-3
TGTGCCAGCAGCGTCCGGGACAGGGGTGGCGACGAGCAGTACTTC,CASSVRDRGGDEQYF,TRBD1,once,TRBJ2-7,TRBV7-9
TGTGCCAGCAGCCCGGTTGGGCTCAGAGATACGCAGTATTTT,CASSPVGLRDTQYF,NA,NA,TRBJ2-3,TRBV6-6
TGTGCCAGCAGTTACTCTGGACTCCTGGATGAGCAGTTCTTC,CASSYSGLLDEQFF,NA,NA,TRBJ2-1,TRBV6-5